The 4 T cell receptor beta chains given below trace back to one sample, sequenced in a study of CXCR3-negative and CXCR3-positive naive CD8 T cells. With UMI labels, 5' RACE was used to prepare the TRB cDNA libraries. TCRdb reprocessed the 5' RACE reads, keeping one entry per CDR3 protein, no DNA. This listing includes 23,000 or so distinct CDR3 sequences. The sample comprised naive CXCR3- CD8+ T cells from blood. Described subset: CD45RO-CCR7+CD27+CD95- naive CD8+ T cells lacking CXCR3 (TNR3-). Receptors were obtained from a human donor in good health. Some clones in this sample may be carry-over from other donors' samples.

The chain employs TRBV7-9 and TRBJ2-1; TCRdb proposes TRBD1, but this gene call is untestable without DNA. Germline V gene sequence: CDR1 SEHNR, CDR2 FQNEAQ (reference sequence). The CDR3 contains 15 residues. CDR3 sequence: CASSPPTGGHNEQFF.

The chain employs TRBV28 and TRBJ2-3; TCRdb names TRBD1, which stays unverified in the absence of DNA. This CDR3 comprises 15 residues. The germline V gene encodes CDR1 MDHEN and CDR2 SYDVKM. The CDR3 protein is CASISGQGAGDTQYF.

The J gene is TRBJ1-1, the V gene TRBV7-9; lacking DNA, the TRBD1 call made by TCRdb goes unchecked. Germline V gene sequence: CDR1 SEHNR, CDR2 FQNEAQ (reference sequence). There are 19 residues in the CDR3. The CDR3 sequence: CASRRQTGDFGVAVTEAFF. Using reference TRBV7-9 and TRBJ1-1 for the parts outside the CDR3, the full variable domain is DTGVSQNPRHKITKRGQNVTFRCDPISEHNRLYWYRQTLGQGPEFLTYFQNEAQLEKSRLLSDRFSAERPKGSFSTLEIQRTEQGDSAMYLCASRRQTGDFGVAVTEAFFGQGTRLTVV.

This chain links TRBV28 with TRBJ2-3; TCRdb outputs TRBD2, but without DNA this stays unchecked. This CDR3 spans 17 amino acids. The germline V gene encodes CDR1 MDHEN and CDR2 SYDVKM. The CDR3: CASSTLLAGGPTDTQYF. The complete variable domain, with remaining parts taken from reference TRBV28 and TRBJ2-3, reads DVKVTQSSRYLVKRTGEKVFLECVQDMDHENMFWYRQDPGLGLRLIYFSYDVKMKEKGDIPEGYSVSREKKERFSLILESASTNQTSMYLCASSTLLAGGPTDTQYFGPGTRLTVL.